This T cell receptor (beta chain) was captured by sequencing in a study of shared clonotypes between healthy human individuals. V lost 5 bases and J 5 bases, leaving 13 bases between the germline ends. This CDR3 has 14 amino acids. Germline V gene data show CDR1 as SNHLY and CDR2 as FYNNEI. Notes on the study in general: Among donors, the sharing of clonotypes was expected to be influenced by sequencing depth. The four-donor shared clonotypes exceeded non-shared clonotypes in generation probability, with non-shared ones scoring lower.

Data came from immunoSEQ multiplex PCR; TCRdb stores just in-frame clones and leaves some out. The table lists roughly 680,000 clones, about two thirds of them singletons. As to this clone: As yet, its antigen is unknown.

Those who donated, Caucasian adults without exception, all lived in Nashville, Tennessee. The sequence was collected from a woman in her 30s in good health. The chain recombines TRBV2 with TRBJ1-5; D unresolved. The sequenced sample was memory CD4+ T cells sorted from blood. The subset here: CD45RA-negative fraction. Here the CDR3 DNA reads TGTGCCAGCAGTCCCGACCTCGGCTATCAGCCCCAGCATTTT. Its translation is CASSPDLGYQPQHF.